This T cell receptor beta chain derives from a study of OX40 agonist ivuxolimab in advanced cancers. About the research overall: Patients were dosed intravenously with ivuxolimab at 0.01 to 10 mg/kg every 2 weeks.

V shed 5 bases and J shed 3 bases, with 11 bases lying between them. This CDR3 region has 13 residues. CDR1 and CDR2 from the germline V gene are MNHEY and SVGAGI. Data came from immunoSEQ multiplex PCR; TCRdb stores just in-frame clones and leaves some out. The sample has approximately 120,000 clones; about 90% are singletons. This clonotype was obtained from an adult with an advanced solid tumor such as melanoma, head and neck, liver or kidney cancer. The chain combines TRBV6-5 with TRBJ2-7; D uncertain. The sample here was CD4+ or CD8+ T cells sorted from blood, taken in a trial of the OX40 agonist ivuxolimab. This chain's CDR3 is CASSRGVHYEQYF. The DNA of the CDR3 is TGTGCCAGCAGTCGAGGTGTTCACTACGAGCAGTACTTC.